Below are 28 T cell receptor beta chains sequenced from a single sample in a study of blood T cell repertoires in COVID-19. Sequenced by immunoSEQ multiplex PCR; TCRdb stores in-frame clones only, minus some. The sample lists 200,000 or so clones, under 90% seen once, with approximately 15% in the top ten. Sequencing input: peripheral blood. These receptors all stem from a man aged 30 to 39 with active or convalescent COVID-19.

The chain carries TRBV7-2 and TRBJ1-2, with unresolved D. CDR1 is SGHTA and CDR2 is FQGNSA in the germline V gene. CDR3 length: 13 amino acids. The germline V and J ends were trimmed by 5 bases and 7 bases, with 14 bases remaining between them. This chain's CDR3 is CASSPGPGFGYTF. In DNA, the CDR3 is TGTGCCAGCAGCCCAGGTCCGGGGTTTGGCTACACCTTC.

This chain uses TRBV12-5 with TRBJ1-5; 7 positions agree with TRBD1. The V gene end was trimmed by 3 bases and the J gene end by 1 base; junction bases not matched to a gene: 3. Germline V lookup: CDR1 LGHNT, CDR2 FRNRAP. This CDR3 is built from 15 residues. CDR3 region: CASGFLQGSNQPQHF. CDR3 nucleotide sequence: TGTGCTAGTGGTTTTTTACAGGGGAGCAATCAGCCCCAGCATTTT.

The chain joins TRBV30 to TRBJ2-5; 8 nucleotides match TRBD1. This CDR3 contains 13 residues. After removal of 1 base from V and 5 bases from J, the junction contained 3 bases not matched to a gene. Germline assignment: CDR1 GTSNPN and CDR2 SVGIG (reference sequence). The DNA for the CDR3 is TGTGCCTGGAGTGGCAGGGGGCGGGAGACCCAGTACTTC. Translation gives CAWSGRGRETQYF.

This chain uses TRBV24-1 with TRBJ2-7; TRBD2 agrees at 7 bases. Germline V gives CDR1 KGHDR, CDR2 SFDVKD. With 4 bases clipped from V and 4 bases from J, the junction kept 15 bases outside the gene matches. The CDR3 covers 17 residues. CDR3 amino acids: CATSENPRQTSFYEQYV. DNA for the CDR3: TGTGCCACCAGTGAAAATCCAAGACAGACTAGCTTTTACGAGCAGTACGTC.

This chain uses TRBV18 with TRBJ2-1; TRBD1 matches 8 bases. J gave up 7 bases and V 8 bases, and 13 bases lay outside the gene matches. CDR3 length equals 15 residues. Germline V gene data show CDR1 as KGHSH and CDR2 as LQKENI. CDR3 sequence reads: CASLPFRQGANEQFF. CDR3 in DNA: TGTGCCAGCCTACCCTTTCGGCAGGGGGCGAATGAGCAGTTCTTC.

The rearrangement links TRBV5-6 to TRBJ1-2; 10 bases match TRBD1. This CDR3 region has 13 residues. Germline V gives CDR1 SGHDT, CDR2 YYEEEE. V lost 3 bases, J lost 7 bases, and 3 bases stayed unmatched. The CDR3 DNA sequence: TGTGCCAGCAGCTGGGGACAGGGGTTTGGCTACACCTTC. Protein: CASSWGQGFGYTF.

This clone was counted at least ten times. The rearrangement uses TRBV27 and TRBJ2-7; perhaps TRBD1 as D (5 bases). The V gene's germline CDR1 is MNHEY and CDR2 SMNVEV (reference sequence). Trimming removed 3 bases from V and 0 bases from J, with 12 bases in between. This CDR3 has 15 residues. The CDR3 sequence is CASSFKGESSYEQYF. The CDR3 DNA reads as TGTGCCAGCAGTTTCAAAGGGGAAAGCTCCTACGAGCAGTACTTC.

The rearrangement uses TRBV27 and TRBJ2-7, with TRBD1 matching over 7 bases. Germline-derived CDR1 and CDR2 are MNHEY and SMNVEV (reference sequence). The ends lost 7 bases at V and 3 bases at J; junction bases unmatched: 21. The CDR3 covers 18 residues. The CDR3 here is CASTTIDRENRPYYEQYV. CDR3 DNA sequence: TGTGCCAGCACCACTATCGACAGGGAGAATCGTCCGTACTACGAGCAGTACGTC.

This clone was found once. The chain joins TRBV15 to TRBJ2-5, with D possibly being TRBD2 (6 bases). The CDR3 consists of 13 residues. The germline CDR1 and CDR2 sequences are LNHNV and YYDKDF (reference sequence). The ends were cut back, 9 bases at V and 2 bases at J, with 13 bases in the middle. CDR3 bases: TGTGCCACGGGTATCGGGGGACAAGAGACCCAGTACTTC. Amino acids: CATGIGGQETQYF.

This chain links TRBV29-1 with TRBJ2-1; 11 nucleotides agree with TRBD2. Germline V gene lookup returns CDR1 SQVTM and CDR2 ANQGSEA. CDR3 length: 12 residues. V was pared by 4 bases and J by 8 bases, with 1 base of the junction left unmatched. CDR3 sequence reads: CSVGGLADEQFF. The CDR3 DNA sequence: TGCAGCGTTGGGGGACTAGCGGATGAGCAGTTCTTC.

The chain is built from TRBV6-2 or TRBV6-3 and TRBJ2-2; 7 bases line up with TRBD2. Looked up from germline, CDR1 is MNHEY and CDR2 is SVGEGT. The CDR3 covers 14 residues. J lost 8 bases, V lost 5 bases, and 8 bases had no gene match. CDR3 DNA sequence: TGTGCCAGCAGTAAGACCGTGGGAGGGGGGGAGCTGTTTTTT. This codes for CASSKTVGGGELFF.

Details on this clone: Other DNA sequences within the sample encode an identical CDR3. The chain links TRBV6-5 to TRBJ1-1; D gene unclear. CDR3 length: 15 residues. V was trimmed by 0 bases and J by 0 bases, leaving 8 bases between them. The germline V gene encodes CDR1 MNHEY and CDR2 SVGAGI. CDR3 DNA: TGTGCCAGCAGTTACTCGAGAGGCGTGAACACTGAAGCTTTCTTT. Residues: CASSYSRGVNTEAFF.

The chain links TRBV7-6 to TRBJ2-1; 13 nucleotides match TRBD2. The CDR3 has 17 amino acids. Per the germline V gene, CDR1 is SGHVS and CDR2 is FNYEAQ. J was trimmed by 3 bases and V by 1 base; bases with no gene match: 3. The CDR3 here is CASSLGTSGSIYNEQFF. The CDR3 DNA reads TGTGCCAGCAGCTTAGGGACTAGCGGGAGTATCTACAATGAGCAGTTCTTC.

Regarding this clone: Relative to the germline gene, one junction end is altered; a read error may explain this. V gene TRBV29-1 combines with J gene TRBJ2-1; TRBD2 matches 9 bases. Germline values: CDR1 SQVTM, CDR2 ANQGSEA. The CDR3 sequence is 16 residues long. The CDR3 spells CSVEATAGGPYDEQFF. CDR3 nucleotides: TGCAGCGTTGAAGCGACGGCGGGAGGGCCCTACGATGAGCAGTTCTTC.

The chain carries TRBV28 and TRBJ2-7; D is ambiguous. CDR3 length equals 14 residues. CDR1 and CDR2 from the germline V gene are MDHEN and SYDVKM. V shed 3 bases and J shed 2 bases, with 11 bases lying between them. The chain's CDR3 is CASSFPQAAYEQYF. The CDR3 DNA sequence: TGTGCCAGCAGTTTCCCCCAGGCAGCCTACGAGCAGTACTTC. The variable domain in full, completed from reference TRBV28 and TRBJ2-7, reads DVKVTQSSRYLVKRTGEKVFLECVQDMDHENMFWYRQDPGLGLRLIYFSYDVKMKEKGDIPEGYSVSREKKERFSLILESASTNQTSMYLCASSFPQAAYEQYFGPGTRLTVT.

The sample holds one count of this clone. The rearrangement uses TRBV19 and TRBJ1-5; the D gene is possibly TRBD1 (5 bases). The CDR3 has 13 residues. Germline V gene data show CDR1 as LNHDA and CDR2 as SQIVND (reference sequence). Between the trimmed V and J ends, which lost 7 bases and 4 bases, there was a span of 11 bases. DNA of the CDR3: TGTGCCAGTATCCCAGGGTGGAATCAGCCCCAGCATTTT. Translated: CASIPGWNQPQHF.

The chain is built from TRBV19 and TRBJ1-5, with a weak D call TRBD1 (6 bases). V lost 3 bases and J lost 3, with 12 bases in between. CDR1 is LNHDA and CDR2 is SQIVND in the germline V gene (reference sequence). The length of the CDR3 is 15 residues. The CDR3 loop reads CASSMAGATNQPQHF. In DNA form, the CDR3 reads TGTGCCAGTAGTATGGCAGGGGCGACCAATCAGCCCCAGCATTTT.

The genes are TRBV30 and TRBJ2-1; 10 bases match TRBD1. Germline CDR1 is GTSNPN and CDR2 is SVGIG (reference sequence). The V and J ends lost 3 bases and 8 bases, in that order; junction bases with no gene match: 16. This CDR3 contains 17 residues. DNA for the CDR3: TGTGCCTGGAGCCTTGGAATCCGGGACAGGGGCGGAGATGAGCAGTTCTTC. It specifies CAWSLGIRDRGGDEQFF.

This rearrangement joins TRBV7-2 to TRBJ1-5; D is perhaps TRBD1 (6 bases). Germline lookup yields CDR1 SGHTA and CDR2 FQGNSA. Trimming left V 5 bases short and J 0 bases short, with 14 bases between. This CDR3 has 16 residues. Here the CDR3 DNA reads TGTGCCAGCAGCCAAAGGACAGATTATAGCAATCAGCCCCAGCATTTT. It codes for CASSQRTDYSNQPQHF.

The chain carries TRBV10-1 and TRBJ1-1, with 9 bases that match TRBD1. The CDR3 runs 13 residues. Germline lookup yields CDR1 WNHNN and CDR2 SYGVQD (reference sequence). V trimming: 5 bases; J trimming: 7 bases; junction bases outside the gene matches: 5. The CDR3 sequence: CASSTGQGSEAFF. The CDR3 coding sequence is TGCGCCAGCAGTACTGGACAGGGGAGTGAAGCTTTCTTT.

The CDR3 nucleotides are TGTGCCAGCAGTGAGGGGACACCACAGCCCCAGCATTTT. Translated: CASSEGTPQPQHF. The chain links TRBV6-1 to TRBJ1-5; TRBD1 is a possible D gene (6 bases). The CDR3 runs 13 residues. CDR1 MNHNS and CDR2 SASEGT come from the germline V gene. V was clipped by 3 bases and J by 7 bases, with 10 bases between them.

In DNA form, the CDR3 reads TGTGCCAGCAGGGAACAGGGGGCGCTTGGGGCTAATGAAAAACTGTTTTTT. Protein sequence: CASREQGALGANEKLFF. The rearrangement links TRBV6-1 to TRBJ1-4; the match to TRBD1 covers 9 bases. The CDR3 totals 17 residues. Germline V gene lookup returns CDR1 MNHNS and CDR2 SASEGT. Germline trimming cut 6 bases from V and 3 bases from J; bases unmatched to any gene: 11.

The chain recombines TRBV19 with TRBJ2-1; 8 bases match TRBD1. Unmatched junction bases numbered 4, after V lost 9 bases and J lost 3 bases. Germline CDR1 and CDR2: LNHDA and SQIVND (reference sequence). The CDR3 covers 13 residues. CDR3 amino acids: CASDDRGYNEQFF. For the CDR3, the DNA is TGTGCCAGCGACGACAGGGGCTACAATGAGCAGTTCTTC.

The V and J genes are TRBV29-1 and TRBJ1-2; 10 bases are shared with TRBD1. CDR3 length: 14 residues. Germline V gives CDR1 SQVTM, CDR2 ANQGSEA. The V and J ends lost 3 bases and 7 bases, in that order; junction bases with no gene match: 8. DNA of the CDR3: TGCAGCGTTGAGGGACAGGGGCCTGAACTTGGCTACACCTTC. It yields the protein CSVEGQGPELGYTF. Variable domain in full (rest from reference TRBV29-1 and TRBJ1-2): SAVISQKPSRDICQRGTSLTIQCQVDSQVTMMFWYRQQPGQSLTLIATANQGSEATYESGFVIDKFPISRPNLTFSTLTVSNMSPEDSSIYLCSVEGQGPELGYTFGSGTRLTVV.

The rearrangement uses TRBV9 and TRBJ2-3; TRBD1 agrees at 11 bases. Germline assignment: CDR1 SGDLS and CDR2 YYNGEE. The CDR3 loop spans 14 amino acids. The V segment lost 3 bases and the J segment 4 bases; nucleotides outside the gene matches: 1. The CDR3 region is CASSADRGPDTQYF. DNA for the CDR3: TGTGCCAGCAGCGCGGACAGGGGGCCAGATACGCAGTATTTT.

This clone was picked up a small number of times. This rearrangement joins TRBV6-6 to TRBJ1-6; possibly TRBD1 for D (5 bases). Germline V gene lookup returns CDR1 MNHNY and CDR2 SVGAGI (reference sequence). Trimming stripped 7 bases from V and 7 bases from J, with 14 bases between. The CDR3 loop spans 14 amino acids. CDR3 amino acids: CASTLGGGNSPLHF. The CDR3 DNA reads TGTGCCAGCACCTTAGGCGGGGGGAATTCACCCCTCCACTTT.

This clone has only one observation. The CDR3 DNA reads TGTGCCAGCAGCGCAACTAGCGCGCTTTACAATGAGCAGTTCTTC. Its translation: CASSATSALYNEQFF. The chain recombines TRBV9 with TRBJ2-1, with 7 bases that match TRBD2. Per the germline V gene, CDR1 is SGDLS and CDR2 is YYNGEE. Germline trimming cut 3 bases from V and 4 bases from J; bases unmatched to any gene: 7. This CDR3 is 15 amino acids long.

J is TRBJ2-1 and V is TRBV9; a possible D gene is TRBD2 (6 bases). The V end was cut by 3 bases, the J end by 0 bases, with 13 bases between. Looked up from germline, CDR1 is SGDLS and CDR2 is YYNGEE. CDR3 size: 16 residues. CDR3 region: CASSAPGLSSYNEQFF. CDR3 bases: TGTGCCAGCAGCGCTCCGGGACTCAGCTCCTACAATGAGCAGTTCTTC.